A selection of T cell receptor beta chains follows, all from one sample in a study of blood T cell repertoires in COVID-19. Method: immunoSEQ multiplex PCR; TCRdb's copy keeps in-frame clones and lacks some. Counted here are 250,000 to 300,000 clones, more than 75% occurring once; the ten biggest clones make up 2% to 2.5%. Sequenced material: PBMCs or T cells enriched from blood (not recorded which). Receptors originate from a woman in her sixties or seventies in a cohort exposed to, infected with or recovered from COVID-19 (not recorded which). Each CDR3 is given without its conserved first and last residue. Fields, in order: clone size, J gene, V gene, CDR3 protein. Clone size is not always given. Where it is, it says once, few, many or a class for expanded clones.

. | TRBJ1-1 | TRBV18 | ASSTDRANTEAF
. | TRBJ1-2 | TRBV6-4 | ASSAHNRDRSRGYT
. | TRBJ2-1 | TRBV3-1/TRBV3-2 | ASSQEEASGIINEQF
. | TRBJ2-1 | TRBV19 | ASSIKTSGSAPPHEQF
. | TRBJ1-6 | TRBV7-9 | ASSGSSYNSPLH
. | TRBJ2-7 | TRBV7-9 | ASSLRPLWDGTGTYEQY
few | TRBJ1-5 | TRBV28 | ASSSPFGRGDQPQH
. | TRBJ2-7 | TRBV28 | ASNSGQTYEQY
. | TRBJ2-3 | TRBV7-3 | ASSLGTSDTDTQY
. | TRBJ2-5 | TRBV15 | ATSRDPRQETQY
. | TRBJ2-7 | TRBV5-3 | ARSLVRQELLYEQY
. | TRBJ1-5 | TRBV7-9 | ASSFGTGAKQPQH
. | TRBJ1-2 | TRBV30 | AWTQGAGGYT
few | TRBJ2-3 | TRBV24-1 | ATSEGTSGSRADTQY
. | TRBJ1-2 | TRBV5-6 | ASSLSSGYT
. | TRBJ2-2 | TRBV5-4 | ASSPRDRDTGELF
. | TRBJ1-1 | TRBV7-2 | ASSQSTANTEAF
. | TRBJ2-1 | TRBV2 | ASSLLGTGGNEQF
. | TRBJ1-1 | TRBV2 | ASSLQVGSEAF
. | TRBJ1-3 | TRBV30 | ACRGSGNTIY
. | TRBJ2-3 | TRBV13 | ASSSGPGLATSTDTQY
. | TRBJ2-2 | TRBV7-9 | ASSSVGRVTGELF
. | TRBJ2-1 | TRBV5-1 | ASTRDRGYNEQF
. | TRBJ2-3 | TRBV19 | ASSMNGFTDTQY
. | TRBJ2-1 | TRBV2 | ASTGLAGNNEQF
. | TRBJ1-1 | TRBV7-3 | ASSPTGTNTEAF
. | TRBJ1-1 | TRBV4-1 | ASSQDRRVRTF
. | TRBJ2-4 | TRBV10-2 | ASSVGLAGAKNIQY
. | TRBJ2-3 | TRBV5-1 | ASSLIPPGLAGGRFPSTDTQY
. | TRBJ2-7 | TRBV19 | ASSTAPAYEQY
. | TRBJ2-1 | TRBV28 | ASSDFSGAYNEQF
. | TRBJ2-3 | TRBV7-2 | ASSFGGARTDTQY
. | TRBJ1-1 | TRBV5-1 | ASSLVGGLTNTEAF
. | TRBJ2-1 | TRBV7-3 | ASSLSGPRGTRKNEQF
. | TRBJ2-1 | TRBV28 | ASRLAGGTYNEQF
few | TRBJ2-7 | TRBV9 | ASSVESGVAYEQY
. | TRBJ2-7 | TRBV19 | ASSTDRWTYEQY
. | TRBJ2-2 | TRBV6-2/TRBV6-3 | ASSYSGQGTGELF